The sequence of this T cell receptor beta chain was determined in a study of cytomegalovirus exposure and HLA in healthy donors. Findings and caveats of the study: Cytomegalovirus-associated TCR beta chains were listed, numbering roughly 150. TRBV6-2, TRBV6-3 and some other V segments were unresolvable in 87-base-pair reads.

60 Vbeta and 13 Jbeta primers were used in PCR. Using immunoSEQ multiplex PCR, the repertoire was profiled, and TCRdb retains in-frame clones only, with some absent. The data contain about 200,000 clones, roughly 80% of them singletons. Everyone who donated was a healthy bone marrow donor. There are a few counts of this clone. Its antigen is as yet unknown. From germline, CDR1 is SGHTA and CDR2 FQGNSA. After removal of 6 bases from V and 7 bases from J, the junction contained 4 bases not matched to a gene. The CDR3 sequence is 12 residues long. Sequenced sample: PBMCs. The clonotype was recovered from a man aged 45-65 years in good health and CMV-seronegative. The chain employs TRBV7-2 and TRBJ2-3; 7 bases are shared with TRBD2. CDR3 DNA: TGTGCCAGCAGACTCGGGACTAATACGCAGTATTTT. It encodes CASRLGTNTQYF.